These 17 T cell receptor beta chains were all obtained from the same sample, sequenced in a study of cytomegalovirus exposure and HLA in healthy donors. Researchers ran the PCR with 60 Vbeta and 13 Jbeta primers. Clones were read by immunoSEQ multiplex PCR, and TCRdb kept only the in-frame ones, dropping some. This table has about 110,000 clones, about 80% appearing once. Sequencing used PBMCs. These receptors originate from a woman in her thirties in good health and CMV-seropositive.

This rearrangement joins TRBV9 to TRBJ1-3, with unresolved D. The CDR3 is 15 amino acids. The V end was cut by 1 base, the J end by 0 bases, with 8 bases between. CDR1 and CDR2 from the germline V gene are SGDLS and YYNGEE. The CDR3 loop is CASSVWPSSGNTIYF. Here the CDR3 DNA reads TGTGCCAGCAGCGTATGGCCGTCCTCTGGAAACACCATATATTTT.

This chain links TRBV5-6 with TRBJ2-1; the match to TRBD2 covers 10 bases. Trimming at V came to 4 bases and at J to 3 bases, leaving 10 bases not matched to a gene. Germline V gene data show CDR1 as SGHDT and CDR2 as YYEEEE. CDR3 length: 17 amino acids. The CDR3 nucleotides are TGTGCCAGCAGCCCAGAGGGGCTAGCGGGGGACTACAATGAGCAGTTCTTC. This encodes CASSPEGLAGDYNEQFF.

J is TRBJ2-5 and V is TRBV11-2; D not resolved. Germline V gene lookup returns CDR1 SGHAT and CDR2 FQNNGV. The CDR3 contains 13 residues. With 1 base removed from V and 7 bases from J, the gap between germline ends came to 10 bases. The DNA of the CDR3 is TGTGCCAGCAGCTTAGCGTCTTCGGGGACCCAGTACTTC. This encodes CASSLASSGTQYF.

The V and J genes are TRBV6-1 and TRBJ2-5, with a tentative D call TRBD2 (5 bases). This CDR3 has 12 amino acids. From germline, CDR1 is MNHNS and CDR2 SASEGT. V was shortened by 7 bases and J by 1 base, with 7 bases between the two germline ends. As DNA, the CDR3 is TGTGCCAGCACGGGGTCCCAAGAGACCCAGTACTTC. This encodes CASTGSQETQYF.

This clone was found a few times. This rearrangement joins TRBV7-8 to TRBJ2-4, with D uncertain. Germline CDR1 is SGHVS and CDR2 is FQNEAQ. CDR3 length: 19 amino acids. Deletions cut 2 bases from V and 0 bases from J, with 20 bases between. The DNA of the CDR3 is TGTGCCAGCAGCTTAATGTCGGAGAGCAGTGTAAGAGCCAAAAACATTCAGTACTTC. Translated, it gives CASSLMSESSVRAKNIQYF.

CDR3 amino acids: CASSVGGSLDNEQFF. CDR3 bases: TGTGCCAGCAGCGTAGGCGGGTCTTTGGACAATGAGCAGTTCTTC. The J gene is TRBJ2-1, the V gene TRBV9; a weak D match, TRBD2 (5 bases). CDR3 size: 15 residues. Germline CDR1 and CDR2: SGDLS and YYNGEE. V lost 0 bases and J 5 bases, leaving 12 bases between the germline ends.

This sequence joins TRBV14 and TRBJ2-3; perhaps TRBD2 as D (6 bases). The CDR3 runs to 16 residues. V shed 4 bases and J shed 0 bases, with 14 bases lying between them. Per germline, CDR1 SGHDN and CDR2 FVKESK. CDR3 sequence: CASSPLGGYSTDTQYF. CDR3 nucleotide sequence: TGTGCCAGCAGCCCCTTGGGGGGATATAGCACAGATACGCAGTATTTT.

This sequence joins TRBV13 and TRBJ2-7; the D gene is possibly TRBD2 (6 bases). The V end lost 5 bases, the J end lost 4 bases, and 6 bases lay between the germline ends. From germline, CDR1 is PRHDT and CDR2 FYEKMQ (reference sequence). The CDR3 consists of 11 residues. As DNA, the CDR3 is TGTGCCAGCAGCGGGACTTACGAGCAGTACTTC. It is translated as CASSGTYEQYF.

The table lists this clone with a few counts. The chain combines TRBV15 with TRBJ2-6; D may be TRBD1 (5 bases). The CDR3 is 16 residues long. The V gene's germline CDR1 is LNHNV and CDR2 YYDKDF (reference sequence). V shed 5 bases and J shed 2 bases, with 13 bases lying between them. For the CDR3, the DNA is TGTGCCACCAGCTATGGACAAGGCGCTGGGGCCAACGTCCTGACTTTC. Amino acid sequence: CATSYGQGAGANVLTF.

The chain is built from TRBV7-9 and TRBJ2-5, with D perhaps TRBD1 (6 bases). The CDR3 spans 16 residues. Germline V gene sequence: CDR1 SEHNR, CDR2 FQNEAQ (reference sequence). Trimming shortened V by 0 bases and J by 5 bases, and 16 bases separated the two germline ends. CDR3 amino acids: CASSLAIPPGEETQYF. The CDR3 DNA reads TGTGCCAGCAGCTTAGCGATCCCGCCAGGGGAGGAGACCCAGTACTTC.

This clone has more than one count but fewer than ten. The rearrangement uses TRBV7-3 and TRBJ1-2; 7 bases line up with TRBD1. Germline-derived CDR1 and CDR2 are SGHTA and FQGTGA. The V gene end was trimmed by 5 bases and the J gene end by 2 bases; junction bases not matched to a gene: 2. The CDR3 contains 13 residues. The CDR3 DNA reads TGTGCCAGCAGCGAGGACAGGAACTATGGCTACACCTTC. This encodes CASSEDRNYGYTF.

In this sample, this clone turned up a few times. Within the sample, other DNA sequences also encode this same CDR3. The chain employs TRBV2 and TRBJ2-7; maybe TRBD2 (5 bases). CDR3 length equals 13 residues. Germline CDR1 SNHLY, CDR2 FYNNEI. The germline V and J ends were trimmed by 3 bases and 2 bases, with 8 bases remaining between them. The CDR3 DNA reads as TGTGCCAGCAGTGAGGAGGCGGCCTACGAGCAGTACTTC. Protein sequence: CASSEEAAYEQYF.

The chain has TRBV15 and TRBJ2-1; 9 nucleotides align to TRBD2. CDR1 LNHNV and CDR2 YYDKDF come from the germline V gene (reference sequence). The CDR3 loop spans 15 amino acids. V lost 9 bases, J lost 9 bases, and 15 bases stayed unmatched. CDR3 sequence: CATQLGIAGVIEQFF. The CDR3 DNA is TGTGCCACGCAACTGGGAATAGCGGGAGTGATTGAGCAGTTCTTC.

The rearrangement links TRBV5-1 to TRBJ1-1; the D gene is possibly TRBD1 (5 bases). Germline values: CDR1 SGHRS, CDR2 YFSETQ. The CDR3 consists of 13 residues. V was pared by 4 bases and J by 2 bases, with 9 bases between. The CDR3 sequence: CASSLRVNTEAFF. The DNA of the CDR3 is TGCGCCAGCAGCCTCAGGGTTAACACTGAAGCTTTCTTT.

V is TRBV6-5 and J is TRBJ1-1; 7 nucleotides match TRBD1. Trimming at V came to 4 bases and at J to 11 bases, leaving 16 bases not matched to a gene. CDR1 is MNHEY, CDR2 SVGAGI, per germline. The CDR3 runs to 15 residues. The CDR3, as DNA: TGTGCCAGCAGTTCAAGGACAGGCGGCGACGATCGGGCTTTCTTT. Translating gives CASSSRTGGDDRAFF.

J is TRBJ2-1 and V is TRBV19; D possibly corresponds to TRBD2 (6 bases). V lost 8 bases, J lost 4 bases, and 6 bases lay in between. The length of the CDR3 is 11 residues. Germline-derived CDR1 and CDR2 are LNHDA and SQIVND (reference sequence). The CDR3 loop reads CASGRYNEQFF. CDR3 DNA: TGTGCCAGTGGGAGGTACAATGAGCAGTTCTTC.

The chain joins TRBV5-1 to TRBJ2-7; 8 nucleotides match TRBD2. The junction had 6 bases not matched to a gene; V was cut back by 4 bases and J by 3 bases. The CDR3 sequence is 14 residues long. Germline CDR1 SGHRS, CDR2 YFSETQ. CDR3 nucleotides: TGCGCCAGCAGCAGCGGACTAGCTGGCTACGAGCAGTACTTC. Translated, it gives CASSSGLAGYEQYF.